These 3 T cell receptor beta chains originate from one sample sequenced in a study of Ad26.COV2.S vaccination and SARS-CoV-2 variants. Here immunoSEQ multiplex PCR was the method, and the copy in TCRdb shows in-frame clones only, minus some. There are about 250,000 clones in the sample; roughly 87% occur only once, and just under 3% lies in the top ten. Treatment denoted: approximately 18 received Ad26.COV2.S at low or high dose, single or two shots; about 5 received placebo; per-sample allocation not given. It was on day 63 after the first vaccine or placebo injection that samples were taken. Material: peripheral blood, obtained in a trial of Ad26.COV2.S vaccine versus placebo. Every receptor here comes from a person between 18 and 59 years old who received the Ad26.COV2.S COVID-19 vaccine or a placebo.

V is TRBV4-3 and J is TRBJ1-6; D unclear. The V end was cut by 0 bases, the J end by 9 bases, with 6 bases between. The CDR3 is 13 residues long. CDR1 LGHNA and CDR2 YSLEER come from the germline V gene. The CDR3 coding sequence is TGCGCCAGCAGCCAAGATAATCTTTCACCCCTCCACTTT. Its translation: CASSQDNLSPLHF.

The gene calls are TRBV24-1 and TRBJ1-2, with D tentatively TRBD1 (6 bases). CDR1 and CDR2 from the germline V gene are KGHDR and SFDVKD. Trimming removed 9 bases from V and 4 bases from J, with 14 bases in between. The CDR3 sequence is 13 residues long. The chain's CDR3 is CATSLGHRYGYTF. The CDR3 bases are TGTGCCACCTCGCTGGGACACCGCTATGGCTACACCTTC.

The rearrangement joins TRBV9 to TRBJ1-4; D is perhaps TRBD1 (5 bases). Germline V gene lookup returns CDR1 SGDLS and CDR2 YYNGEE. The length of the CDR3 is 16 residues. V was trimmed by 5 bases and J by 5 bases, leaving 19 bases between them. Here the CDR3 reads CASSRDPPGPNEKLFF. CDR3 sequence (DNA): TGTGCCAGCAGTCGGGACCCCCCAGGGCCCAATGAAAAACTGTTTTTT.